Each of the 11 T cell receptor beta chains below was sequenced from the same sample in a study of CD8 T cells in Susac syndrome (dated by TCRdb to the late 2010s). Receptor libraries were prepared by the immunoSEQ multiplex PCR assay. RNA was extracted using the RNeasy kit, and roughly 0.5 to 1 ug of the RNA was reverse transcribed with random hexamers. TCRdb's own reprocessing of the public reads used fastp at Q25 and MiXCR and kept productive beta chains. Each record represents a unique CDR3 protein, reported with the most common genes and DNA among its rows. Here the sample has approximately 140,000 distinct CDR3 sequences; approximately 95% occur a single time. The ten largest clonotypes hold around 0.12% of the sample. Sequenced: CD4+ T cells from PBMCs. The receptor source for this set is a human donor with multiple sclerosis.

This chain connects TRBV29-1 to TRBJ2-6; D is possibly TRBD1 (5 bases). V lost 4 bases to trimming and J lost 0 bases, with 10 bases between them. The length of the CDR3 is 15 residues. Germline-derived CDR1 and CDR2 are SQVTM and ANQGSEA. CDR3 sequence: CSVVGQTSGANVLTF. For the CDR3, the DNA is TGCAGCGTTGTGGGGCAGACCTCTGGGGCCAACGTCCTGACTTTC. Full variable domain (outside the CDR3, taken from reference TRBV29-1 and TRBJ2-6): SAVISQKPSRDICQRGTSLTIQCQVDSQVTMMFWYRQQPGQSLTLIATANQGSEATYESGFVIDKFPISRPNLTFSTLTVSNMSPEDSSIYLCSVVGQTSGANVLTFGAGSRLTVL.

This chain joins TRBV9 and TRBJ2-5, with 9 bases lining up with TRBD1. The CDR3 consists of 15 residues. The ends lost 3 bases at V and 1 base at J; junction bases unmatched: 4. Germline V gene data show CDR1 as SGDLS and CDR2 as YYNGEE. The CDR3 nucleotides read TGTGCCAGCAGCGCGGACAGGGGAACCCAAGAGACCCAGTACTTC. This codes for CASSADRGTQETQYF.

The CDR3 region has the DNA TGTGCCAGCAGCCTGCTAGGGACGCACCAAGAGACCCAGTACTTC. Amino acid sequence: CASSLLGTHQETQYF. The gene calls are TRBV12-3 or TRBV12-4 and TRBJ2-5; D tentatively fits TRBD1 or TRBD2 (5 bases each). This CDR3 comprises 15 residues. V lost 6 bases and J lost 0, with 14 bases in between.

The chain combines TRBV3-1 with TRBJ2-1; D is ambiguous. V gave up 4 bases and J gave up 4 bases, with 20 bases separating them. This CDR3 spans 17 amino acids. Germline-derived CDR1 and CDR2 are LGHDT and YNNKEL (reference sequence). CDR3 nucleotide sequence: TGTGCCAGCAGCCCCTCGGCCCGCAGTGGGTATTACAATGAGCAGTTCTTC. The encoded protein is CASSPSARSGYYNEQFF.

This clonotype was recorded only once. The chain couples TRBV9 to TRBJ1-1; 9 bases fit TRBD1. J gave up 0 bases and V 0 bases, and 9 bases lay outside the gene matches. The CDR3 is 18 amino acids. CDR1 and CDR2 from the germline V gene are SGDLS and YYNGEE. Written as DNA, the CDR3 is TGTGCCAGCAGCGTAGAGCCTTCGGGGACAGGGATGAACACTGAAGCTTTCTTT. This codes for CASSVEPSGTGMNTEAFF.

CDR3 residues: CASSLGQLYGYTF. CDR3 bases: TGTGCCAGCAGTTTGGGACAGCTCTATGGCTACACCTTC. The rearrangement uses TRBV28 and TRBJ1-2, with 7 bases identical to TRBD1. The junction had 2 bases not matched to a gene; V was cut back by 3 bases and J by 4 bases. There are 13 residues in the CDR3. Germline CDR1 is MDHEN and CDR2 is SYDVKM.

The chain links TRBV6-1 to TRBJ1-6, with 7 nucleotides matching TRBD1. The trim removed 5 bases at V and 14 bases at J, leaving 18 bases unmatched. This CDR3 contains 16 residues. Germline V CDR1 and CDR2: MNHNS, SASEGT. CDR3 DNA: TGTGCCAGCAGTCTTTACCGACAGGGCCCGTATTTGGCCCTCCACTTT. It encodes CASSLYRQGPYLALHF.

The chain joins TRBV18 to TRBJ1-1; the D is unclear. The germline V gene encodes CDR1 KGHSH and CDR2 LQKENI. This CDR3 has 13 residues. The V and J ends lost 1 base and 3 bases respectively, with 6 bases between them. The CDR3 reads CASSPHVDTEAFF. CDR3 sequence (DNA): TGTGCCAGCTCACCACACGTGGACACTGAAGCTTTCTTT.

V is TRBV20-1 and J is TRBJ2-5; 12 bases align to TRBD2. The junction had 13 bases not matched to a gene; V was cut back by 4 bases and J by 7 bases. Looked up from germline, CDR1 is DFQATT and CDR2 is SNEGSKA (reference sequence). CDR3 size: 16 residues. The CDR3 nucleotides read TGCAGTGCTATCAGACTAGCGGGGGATTCCAAACTGACCCAGTACTTC. Its protein product is CSAIRLAGDSKLTQYF.

The chain recombines TRBV20-1 with TRBJ2-5; tentative D call: TRBD2 (5 bases). The CDR3 is made up of 12 amino acids. CDR1 and CDR2 (germline): DFQATT, SNEGSKA (reference sequence). V was cut by 4 bases and J by 5 bases, with 11 bases left in between. CDR3: CSAKTSRETQYF. In DNA, the CDR3 is TGCAGTGCTAAAACTAGTAGGGAGACCCAGTACTTC.

This rearrangement joins TRBV29-1 to TRBJ2-2; maybe TRBD2 (5 bases). Germline lookup yields CDR1 SQVTM and CDR2 ANQGSEA. Deletions cut 8 bases from V and 5 bases from J, with 15 bases between. CDR3 length: 13 residues. The CDR3 is CSPSEVWTGELFF. The CDR3 DNA is TGCAGCCCATCGGAGGTTTGGACCGGGGAGCTGTTTTTT.